The 15 T cell receptor beta chains listed next were all sequenced from one sample in a study of early T cells in non-severe SARS-CoV-2 infection. Each CDR3 protein is one row after TCRdb ran MiXCR on the 5' RACE reads. The repertoire holds about 50,000 distinct CDR3 sequences, with 7.5% to 9.5% as singletons. Material: whole blood. The receptors here all came from an adult who was a healthcare worker with PCR-confirmed SARS-CoV-2 infection or an uninfected control (not recorded which).

This clonotype has a handful of counts. The chain couples TRBV12-3 or TRBV12-4 to TRBJ2-6; 7 bases map to TRBD1. The CDR3 spans 16 residues. The ends lost 6 bases at V and 0 bases at J; junction bases unmatched: 5. The CDR3: CASRKGQPSGANVLTF. DNA of the CDR3: TGTGCCAGCAGGAAGGGACAGCCCTCTGGGGCCAACGTCCTGACTTTC.

The chain employs TRBV4-1 and TRBJ2-7; D is uncertain. CDR1 and CDR2 (germline): MGHRA, YSYEKL. Trimming left V 1 base short and J 3 bases short, with 7 bases between. This CDR3 comprises 13 residues. CDR3 loop: CASSQVPNYEQYF. Here the CDR3 DNA reads TGCGCCAGCAGCCAAGTGCCCAACTACGAGCAGTACTTC.

This clonotype has just a few counts. CDR3 DNA sequence: TGTGCCAGCAGCCTAGGAGGCGGAGGACAGGATCAGTTCTTC. As protein: CASSLGGGGQDQFF. The chain carries TRBV7-9 and TRBJ2-1; 7 nucleotides agree with TRBD1. The CDR3 has 14 amino acids. Unmatched junction bases numbered 14, after V lost 5 bases and J lost 13 bases. The germline CDR1 and CDR2 sequences are SEHNR and FQNEAQ (reference sequence).

The J gene is TRBJ2-1, the V gene TRBV6-1; D is unresolved. Germline-derived CDR1 and CDR2 are MNHNS and SASEGT. CDR3 length: 11 residues. V lost 2 bases and J lost 10, with 6 bases in between. The CDR3 DNA follows: TGTGCCAGCAGTGAATTGGTAGAGCAGTTCTTC. Amino acids: CASSELVEQFF.

This clonotype was recorded a few times. This chain links TRBV28 with TRBJ1-1, with D unclear. The CDR3 consists of 13 residues. V gave up 6 bases and J gave up 2 bases, with 10 bases separating them. CDR1 MDHEN and CDR2 SYDVKM come from the germline V gene. The CDR3 DNA is TGTGCCAGCAGCCCCCACACCAACACTGAAGCTTTCTTT. Translated, it gives CASSPHTNTEAFF.

The CDR3 reads CASSAPGLPRAQPQHF. The CDR3 DNA follows: TGTGCCAGCAGTGCCCCAGGGTTGCCGAGGGCCCAGCCCCAGCATTTT. V and J are TRBV6-1 and TRBJ1-5, with D perhaps matching TRBD1 (5 bases). The CDR3 spans 16 residues. V was pared by 4 bases and J by 7 bases, with 20 bases between. The germline CDR1 and CDR2 sequences are MNHNS and SASEGT.

This clonotype was seen ten or more times. The J gene is TRBJ2-7, the V gene TRBV27, with a tentative D call TRBD2 (5 bases). The CDR3 covers 16 residues. The V gene's germline CDR1 is MNHEY and CDR2 SMNVEV (reference sequence). V lost 0 bases to trimming and J lost 4 bases, with 16 bases between them. CDR3 nucleotides: TGTGCCAGCAGTTTATCGATTGGTAGGTGGGAGTACGAGCAGTACTTC. Amino acids: CASSLSIGRWEYEQYF.

The chain carries TRBV5-6 and TRBJ2-7, with 9 bases that match TRBD1. Germline V gene data show CDR1 as SGHDT and CDR2 as YYEEEE. J gave up 3 bases and V 4 bases, and 8 bases lay outside the gene matches. This CDR3 region has 15 residues. The CDR3 reads CASSPYRDRDYEQYF. As DNA, the CDR3 is TGTGCCAGCAGCCCCTACCGGGACAGGGACTACGAGCAGTACTTC.

This clonotype was found a few times. V and J are TRBV6-6 and TRBJ2-1; 7 bases are shared with TRBD2. Trimming cost V 0 bases and J 4 bases; bases outside gene matches: 9. The CDR3 extends over 17 amino acids. Per the germline V gene, CDR1 is MNHNY and CDR2 is SVGAGI (reference sequence). This chain's CDR3 is CASSYSGAGVRYNEQFF. CDR3 nucleotides: TGTGCCAGCAGTTACTCCGGGGCGGGAGTAAGGTACAATGAGCAGTTCTTC.

This clonotype has at least ten counts. The rearrangement uses TRBV20-1 and TRBJ2-7; 10 bases are a match to TRBD1. Germline lookup yields CDR1 DFQATT and CDR2 SNEGSKA (reference sequence). This CDR3 comprises 14 residues. With 6 bases clipped from V and 2 bases from J, the junction kept 7 bases outside the gene matches. The CDR3, as DNA: TGCAGTGCCGAGCCGGGACAGGGGCCCTACGAGCAGTACTTC. It codes for CSAEPGQGPYEQYF.

This clonotype has more than one count but fewer than ten. The chain joins TRBV10-1 to TRBJ2-6; no clear D. The V end was cut by 6 bases, the J end by 3 bases, with 12 bases between. CDR3 size: 15 residues. Germline CDR1 reads WNHNN; CDR2 reads SYGVQD (reference sequence). CDR3 residues: CASRNPSSGANVLTF. The CDR3 nucleotides read TGCGCCAGCAGAAACCCTAGTAGTGGGGCCAACGTCCTGACTTTC.

This clonotype was recorded a few times. The chain recombines TRBV5-4 with TRBJ2-1; 9 bases fit TRBD1. Germline values: CDR1 SGHNT, CDR2 YYREEE (reference sequence). J lost 10 bases, V lost 2 bases, and 4 bases had no gene match. The CDR3 extends over 13 amino acids. The CDR3 DNA reads as TGTGCCAGCAGCTTCAGGACAGGGGACGAGCAGTTCTTC. Its translation is CASSFRTGDEQFF.

V usage is TRBV5-1 and J usage is TRBJ2-2; maybe TRBD2 (5 bases). From germline, CDR1 is SGHRS and CDR2 YFSETQ. The CDR3 has 13 amino acids. Deletions cut 5 bases from V and 3 bases from J, with 8 bases between. Here the CDR3 reads CASSPGYTGELFF. The CDR3 DNA follows: TGCGCCAGCAGTCCGGGGTACACCGGGGAGCTGTTTTTT.

The chain combines TRBV5-1 with TRBJ1-6; D remains ambiguous. The length of the CDR3 is 15 residues. V was clipped by 5 bases and J by 6 bases, with 15 bases between them. Germline V CDR1 and CDR2: SGHRS, YFSETQ. The CDR3 is CASRLSDEGNSPLHF. The CDR3 region has the DNA TGCGCCAGCAGGCTGTCGGACGAGGGTAATTCACCCCTCCACTTT. Full variable domain (outside the CDR3, taken from reference TRBV5-1 and TRBJ1-6): KAGVTQTPRYLIKTRGQQVTLSCSPISGHRSVSWYQQTPGQGLQFLFEYFSETQRNKGNFPGRFSGRQFSNSRSEMNVSTLELGDSALYLCASRLSDEGNSPLHFGNGTRLTVT.

This clonotype was picked up many times. The chain links TRBV11-2 to TRBJ2-5; TRBD1 agrees at 8 bases. The germline V gene encodes CDR1 SGHAT and CDR2 FQNNGV. There are 14 residues in the CDR3. V gave up 5 bases and J gave up 5 bases; unmatched junction bases: 7. The CDR3 nucleotides are TGTGCCAGCAGCCATCCCGGACAGGGCGAGACCCAGTACTTC. Protein: CASSHPGQGETQYF.